These 4 T cell receptor beta chains were sequenced from one sample in a study of shared clonotypes between healthy human individuals. Measured with immunoSEQ multiplex PCR; TCRdb has only the in-frame clones, and not every one. Of 400,000 to 500,000 clones listed, less than 80% are singletons. The sequenced sample was PBMCs. All receptors derive from a woman aged 40-49 years in good health. Some clones in this sample may be carry-over from other donors' samples.

This clone has a single count. J is TRBJ1-2 and V is TRBV5-1; no reliable D call. In germline, CDR1 is SGHRS, CDR2 YFSETQ. This CDR3 has 14 amino acids. V shed 1 base and J shed 0 bases, with 7 bases lying between them. This CDR3 is CASSLTETNYGYTF. DNA of the CDR3: TGCGCCAGCAGCTTGACAGAGACTAACTATGGCTACACCTTC.

The J gene is TRBJ2-3, the V gene TRBV2, with D uncertain. The CDR3 length is 13 residues. Germline lookup yields CDR1 SNHLY and CDR2 FYNNEI. The V and J ends lost 4 bases and 2 bases respectively, with 7 bases between them. CDR3 amino acids: CASSVAPTDTQYF. The CDR3 nucleotides are TGTGCCAGCAGTGTTGCTCCCACAGATACGCAGTATTTT.

This rearrangement joins TRBV5-1 to TRBJ1-2; maybe TRBD1 (5 bases). The CDR3 has 14 amino acids. Germline V gene sequence: CDR1 SGHRS, CDR2 YFSETQ. The V and J ends lost 4 bases and 4 bases respectively, with 14 bases between them. CDR3 nucleotides: TGCGCCAGCAGCCCCGACGGGGGGGTCTATGGCTACACCTTC. It encodes CASSPDGGVYGYTF.

V is TRBV28 and J is TRBJ2-1; 7 nucleotides match TRBD1. CDR3 length: 15 residues. Germline assignment: CDR1 MDHEN and CDR2 SYDVKM. Germline trimming cut 6 bases from V and 3 bases from J; bases unmatched to any gene: 8. CDR3 in amino acids: CASSPLDRDYNEQFF. The DNA of the CDR3 is TGTGCCAGCAGCCCGTTAGACAGGGACTACAATGAGCAGTTCTTC. Full variable domain (outside the CDR3, taken from reference TRBV28 and TRBJ2-1): DVKVTQSSRYLVKRTGEKVFLECVQDMDHENMFWYRQDPGLGLRLIYFSYDVKMKEKGDIPEGYSVSREKKERFSLILESASTNQTSMYLCASSPLDRDYNEQFFGPGTRLTVL.